This T cell receptor (beta chain) was retrieved from a study of blood T cells in healthy people across ages. Germline V lookup: CDR1 MRHNA, CDR2 SNTAGT. V was clipped by 6 bases and J by 5 bases; unmatched bases: 9. The CDR3 covers 15 residues. Study results and limitations: Observed TCR beta diversity showed a strong correlation with the percentage of naive T cells as measured by flow cytometry.

Then a second PCR, running roughly 7 to 11 cycles, was carried out with a sample-barcoded 5' primer and a J-beta primer mix. TCRdb analysed the 5' RACE reads with MiXCR anew, one entry per CDR3 protein. The table shows about 1.1 million distinct CDR3 sequences, with 35% to 40% occurring only once. Worth noting for this clonotype: Its antigen is unidentified.

The TCR was taken from a man aged 18-30 years in good health. Sequencing was carried out using blood. This chain joins TRBV6-4 and TRBJ1-2; TRBD1 matches at 10 bases. CDR3 residues: CASRVSGTGDYGYTF. The CDR3 bases are TGTGCCAGCAGAGTATCCGGGACAGGGGATTATGGCTACACCTTC.